This T cell receptor (beta chain) came from a study of T-cell reconstitution after alpha-beta-depleted transplantation in children. A TCRbeta library incorporating unique molecular identifiers was prepared. One entry per CDR3 protein, called by TCRdb with MiXCR from the PCR reads. This sample yields about 420,000 distinct CDR3 sequences, of which around 16% are seen a single time; about 32% belongs to the top ten. The study's findings and limits: There were some patients whose high TCRbeta diversity at day 60 came from surviving recipient T cells and thymic progenitors. Several hundred expanded graft clones reportedly supplied alpha-beta T cells about two months after transplant. From newly produced T cells came most of the T-cell counts and diversity one year after transplant.

This clonotype was recorded a few times. What it recognizes is unknown. The starting material was PBMCs, mostly from graft donor cells, obtained 360 days after TCRalphabeta/CD19-depleted stem cell transplant. The TCR sequence derives from a boy in the first two years of life who had a stem cell transplant for Wiskott-Aldrich syndrome, so the T cells may come from the graft donor.

CDR3 in amino acids: CATSDLDRVERAKNIQYF. In nucleotides, the CDR3 is TGTGCCACCAGTGATTTGGACAGGGTAGAACGGGCCAAAAACATTCAGTACTTC. The chain joins TRBV24-1 to TRBJ2-4, with 7 bases identical to TRBD1. The germline V gene encodes CDR1 KGHDR and CDR2 SFDVKD. V lost 0 bases to trimming and J lost 1 base; unmatched junction nucleotides: 8. CDR3 length: 18 amino acids.